This T cell receptor beta chain was observed in a study of blood T cells in healthy people across ages. The CDR3 sequence is 15 residues long. V was trimmed by 8 bases and J by 4 bases, leaving 20 bases between them. Through a sample-barcoded 5' primer and a J-beta primer mix, a second PCR was run for roughly 6 to 11 cycles. One entry per CDR3 protein, called by TCRdb with MiXCR from the 5' RACE reads. The sample lists about 1.7 million distinct CDR3 sequences, 28% occurring once. This clonotype was observed a handful of times. This TCR was sampled from a woman aged 30 to 39 in good health. This chain links TRBV12-3 or TRBV12-4 with TRBJ1-1; no clear D gene. The specimen was blood. In nucleotides, the CDR3 is TGTGCCAGCCGGGGAGACGCAGGAGTTACCACTGAAGCTTTCTTT. Its protein product is CASRGDAGVTTEAFF.